These T cell receptor beta chains were read from a single sample in a study of identical twins. TCRdb ran MiXCR on the 5' RACE reads and lists one entry per CDR3 protein. The sample records hundreds of thousands of distinct CDR3 sequences, roughly 12% being singletons. The same specimen was also included in a second study, on yellow fever vaccine responses in identical twins.

The sample comprised PBMCs. The receptor set was obtained from a young woman in good health. The CDR3 runs from the conserved cysteine through the conserved F or W. A D gene is named only where the DNA matches it firmly. The size field is filled for only some rows; it gives once, few, many or a size class.

d_call	v_call	j_call	clone_size	cdr3_nt	cdr3_aa
TRBD2	TRBV2	TRBJ2-3	-	TGTGCCAGCAGTGAAGGGACTAGCGGGGGGCGGACAGATACGCAGTATTTT	CASSEGTSGGRTDTQYF
-	TRBV6-1	TRBJ1-1	few	TGTGCCAGCAGTGACCGAAGTTGGACTGAAGCTTTCTTT	CASSDRSWTEAFF
-	TRBV28	TRBJ1-1	few	TGTGCCAGCAGTTTATCTGGACCGGGAGCTTTCTTT	CASSLSGPGAFF
-	TRBV7-6	TRBJ2-7	-	TGTGCCAGCAGCCATACGGGAGCAGGGATGAACGAGCAGTACTTC	CASSHTGAGMNEQYF
TRBD1	TRBV2	TRBJ1-6	-	TGTGCCAGCAGTGAAGCGCTTGTTGGGACAGGGGGCGTTTCCTATAATTCACCCCTCCACTTT	CASSEALVGTGGVSYNSPLHF
TRBD1	TRBV7-9	TRBJ2-1	many	TGTGCCAGCAGCTTAGGGTCGGGACAGACATACAATGAGCAGTTCTTC	CASSLGSGQTYNEQFF
-	TRBV3-1	TRBJ2-5	-	TGTGCCAGCAGCCAAGAGGACGGTTTTGAGACCCAGTACTTC	CASSQEDGFETQYF
TRBD1	TRBV5-1	TRBJ2-5	few	TGCGCCAGCAGCTGGGGACAGGGGTCCCAAGAGACCCAGTACTTC	CASSWGQGSQETQYF
-	TRBV20-1	TRBJ2-4	few	TGCAGTGCTAGGGGGGACACGAAAAACATTCAGTACTTC	CSARGDTKNIQYF
-	TRBV4-1	TRBJ2-7	many	TGCGCCAGCAGCCAAGAACCGTATAACTACGAGCAGTACTTC	CASSQEPYNYEQYF
TRBD1	TRBV6-1	TRBJ2-3	-	TGTGCCAGCAGCCCTTCTCACAGGGGGGATACGCAGTATTTT	CASSPSHRGDTQYF
TRBD1	TRBV4-2	TRBJ2-5	few	TGTGCCAGCAGCCAAGTCAGGGGACAGGGTAGGGACCAAGAGACCCAGTACTTC	CASSQVRGQGRDQETQYF
TRBD1	TRBV11-2	TRBJ2-3	few	TGTGCCAGCAGATACCTTCCGGGACAGGGAACAGATACGCAGTATTTT	CASRYLPGQGTDTQYF
TRBD2	TRBV29-1	TRBJ2-2	-	TGCAGCGTGGGAGCGGGAGGGGGAACCGGGGAGCTGTTTTTT	CSVGAGGGTGELFF
-	TRBV24-1	TRBJ2-5	many	TGTGCCACCAGTGAAGCCCCTCTAGCGCGCGGGGTCTACCAAGAGACCCAGTACTTC	CATSEAPLARGVYQETQYF
-	TRBV7-2	TRBJ2-3	few	TGTGCCAGCAGCTTAGGGCTACCAGCTAGCACAGATACGCAGTATTTT	CASSLGLPASTDTQYF
-	TRBV21-1	TRBJ2-1	-	TGTGCCAGCAGCAAAGGGGGGGACAGGGGGGCCCCTTTGGGCTCCTACAATGAGCAGTTCTTC	CASSKGGDRGAPLGSYNEQFF
-	TRBV7-9	TRBJ2-7	-	TGTGCCAGCAGCCTTCCTAGCCTACCTGGCGAGCAGTACTTC	CASSLPSLPGEQYF
TRBD1	TRBV12-3/TRBV12-4	TRBJ2-5	-	TGTGCCAGCCAACGTCGGGGACAGGCCTCAGGGACCCAGTACTTC	CASQRRGQASGTQYF
-	TRBV10-3	TRBJ2-4	many	TGTGCCATCAGTGAATTCGACACGGACAAAAACATTCAGTACTTC	CAISEFDTDKNIQYF
-	TRBV6-5	TRBJ1-2	-	TGTGCCAGCGGTGCCTCCGGTGGCTACACCTTC	CASGASGGYTF
-	TRBV12-3/TRBV12-4	TRBJ2-6	-	TGTACCATCAGTTTAAGTTCCCCTGGGCCCTCTGGGGCCAACGTCCTGACTTTC	CTISLSSPGPSGANVLTF
-	TRBV13	TRBJ1-2	few	TGTGCCAGCAGCACCCGGGACGGAGACTATGGCTACACCTTC	CASSTRDGDYGYTF
TRBD2	TRBV7-3	TRBJ2-1	-	TGTGCCAGCTGTGTGTCTAGCGGACACAATGAGCAGTTCTTC	CASCVSSGHNEQFF
-	TRBV20-1	TRBJ2-7	few	TGCAGTGCTAGCGGCTCGGGGGCGGCGGAGGTACTGGGCGAGCAGTACTTC	CSASGSGAAEVLGEQYF
-	TRBV7-3	TRBJ2-4	few	TGTGCCAGCTCCCAGACCGCGGGGGCCAAAAACATTCAGTACTTC	CASSQTAGAKNIQYF
-	TRBV4-1	TRBJ2-1	many	TGCGCCAGCAGTCAATCCCCCGCCGGGGGCTCCTACAATGAGCAGTTCTTC	CASSQSPAGGSYNEQFF
TRBD1	TRBV5-6	TRBJ1-1	few	TGTGCCAGCAGCTTTCAGGGGGCTTGGAACACTGAAGCTTTCTTT	CASSFQGAWNTEAFF
-	TRBV5-1	TRBJ2-1	-	TGCGCCAGCAGCTTGGTGCCCGGGGGCTTTAGTGGTGAGCAGTTCTTC	CASSLVPGGFSGEQFF
-	TRBV6-5	TRBJ1-5	-	TGTGCCAGCAGTTACGGTTCAGCTTGGGAGCCCCAGCATTTT	CASSYGSAWEPQHF
TRBD1	TRBV12-3/TRBV12-4	TRBJ2-1	many	TGTGCCAGCAGACCTGGACAGGGCTCCTACAATGAGCAGTTCTTC	CASRPGQGSYNEQFF
-	TRBV18	TRBJ1-6	few	TGTGCCAGCTCACCAGGACAGCCCTATAATTCACCCCTCCACTTT	CASSPGQPYNSPLHF
-	TRBV5-1	TRBJ2-3	-	TGCGCCAGCAGCTCTGGTCCCAGTGGGACCACAGATACGCAGTATTTT	CASSSGPSGTTDTQYF
-	TRBV2	TRBJ2-4	-	TGTGCCAGCAGTGACCGGGACTTCCTAGCCAAAAACATTCAGTACTTC	CASSDRDFLAKNIQYF
TRBD2	TRBV11-1	TRBJ2-2	-	TGTGCCAGCAGCCGCCTTTTGACTAGCGGGAGGCCCACCCAGAACACCGGGGAGCTGTTTTTT	CASSRLLTSGRPTQNTGELFF
-	TRBV20-1	TRBJ1-5	few	TGCAGTGCTAGTCCGGGGTTTAGCAATCAGCCCCAGCATTTT	CSASPGFSNQPQHF
TRBD2	TRBV7-8	TRBJ2-2	few	TGTGCCAGCAGCCCTTATAGTAGCGGGAGGAACACCGGGGAGCTGTTTTTT	CASSPYSSGRNTGELFF
-	TRBV5-5	TRBJ2-5	-	TGTGCCAGCAGCTTGGCCTTGACGGGGGAGACCCAGTACTTC	CASSLALTGETQYF
-	TRBV3-1	TRBJ2-7	-	TGTGCCAGCAGCCAAGTTACAGGGAAGCAGTACTTC	CASSQVTGKQYF